What follows are 8 T cell receptor beta chains derived from one specimen sequenced in a study of blood T cell repertoires in COVID-19. The protocol was immunoSEQ multiplex PCR, while the TCRdb copy is restricted to in-frame clones and leaves out a portion. The table records approximately 250,000 clones, approximately 84% of them present only once. The specimen was peripheral blood. The source is a man between 40 and 49 years old with acute or convalescent COVID-19.

This rearrangement joins TRBV15 to TRBJ2-7; D not resolved. Germline V lookup: CDR1 LNHNV, CDR2 YYDKDF (reference sequence). The CDR3 totals 14 residues. Trimming stripped 4 bases from V and 1 base from J, with 11 bases between. The CDR3 is CATSKVGYSYEQYF. In nucleotides, the CDR3 is TGTGCCACCAGCAAAGTCGGGTATTCCTACGAGCAGTACTTC.

This clone was recorded once. The V gene is TRBV7-9, the J gene TRBJ2-7; TRBD1 matches 11 bases. J was trimmed by 3 bases and V by 5 bases; bases with no gene match: 6. Germline assignment: CDR1 SEHNR and CDR2 FQNEAQ (reference sequence). The CDR3 contains 15 residues. The CDR3 protein is CASSPGTGGNYEQYF. The CDR3 nucleotides are TGTGCCAGCAGCCCCGGGACAGGGGGGAACTACGAGCAGTACTTC.

CDR3 sequence reads: CASSAREWTRAEAFF. The CDR3 bases are TGTGCCAGTAGTGCCCGAGAATGGACTCGGGCTGAAGCTTTCTTT. This sequence joins TRBV19 and TRBJ1-1; D is uncertain. The V and J ends lost 5 bases and 6 bases respectively, with 19 bases between them. This CDR3 has 15 residues. Germline CDR1 and CDR2: LNHDA and SQIVND (reference sequence).

V is TRBV5-1 and J is TRBJ1-2, with D possibly matching TRBD1 (5 bases). This CDR3 spans 14 amino acids. Germline lookup yields CDR1 SGHRS and CDR2 YFSETQ. V was cut by 3 bases and J by 3 bases, with 12 bases left in between. The CDR3 spells CASSYGRADYGYTF. Written as DNA, the CDR3 is TGCGCCAGCAGCTACGGCAGGGCCGACTATGGCTACACCTTC. Full variable domain (missing parts from reference TRBV5-1 and TRBJ1-2): KAGVTQTPRYLIKTRGQQVTLSCSPISGHRSVSWYQQTPGQGLQFLFEYFSETQRNKGNFPGRFSGRQFSNSRSEMNVSTLELGDSALYLCASSYGRADYGYTFGSGTRLTVV.

This chain connects TRBV5-1 to TRBJ1-2; 9 nucleotides line up with TRBD1. The germline CDR1 and CDR2 sequences are SGHRS and YFSETQ. This CDR3 contains 16 residues. The V gene end was trimmed by 4 bases and the J gene end by 6 bases; junction bases not matched to a gene: 13. CDR3 in DNA: TGCGCCAGCAGCACTAATCCTACAGGGGGCATCGATGGCTACACCTTC. Its translation: CASSTNPTGGIDGYTF. Based on the CDR3 plus reference TRBV5-1 and TRBJ1-2, the full variable domain is KAGVTQTPRYLIKTRGQQVTLSCSPISGHRSVSWYQQTPGQGLQFLFEYFSETQRNKGNFPGRFSGRQFSNSRSEMNVSTLELGDSALYLCASSTNPTGGIDGYTFGSGTRLTVV.

This clone was seen a handful of times. DNA of the CDR3: TGTGCCAGCAGCCAAGTATCTGTGAACACTGAAGCTTTCTTT. Translated: CASSQVSVNTEAFF. V is TRBV3-1 (or the pseudogene TRBV3-2) and J is TRBJ1-1; no firm D call. V shed 1 base and J shed 0 bases, with 6 bases lying between them. The CDR3 has 14 residues. The germline V gene has CDR1 LGHDT and CDR2 YNNKEL (reference sequence).

This rearrangement joins TRBV19 to TRBJ1-1; tentatively, D is TRBD1 (6 bases). The CDR3 covers 15 residues. Germline assignment: CDR1 LNHDA and CDR2 SQIVND (reference sequence). With 5 bases removed from V and 1 base from J, the gap between germline ends came to 14 bases. The CDR3 nucleotides are TGTGCCAGTAGTCCCCGGACAGTCTCGAACACTGAAGCTTTCTTT. Translating it yields CASSPRTVSNTEAFF.

CDR3 protein: CASSPPGTTTYGYTF. CDR3 sequence (DNA): TGTGCCAGCAGCCCTCCGGGGACAACCACCTATGGCTACACCTTC. The chain links TRBV5-8 to TRBJ1-2; possible D gene TRBD1, 6 bases. CDR1 is SGHTS, CDR2 YDEGEE, per germline. CDR3 size: 15 residues. V dropped 4 bases and J dropped 4 bases, with 17 bases sitting between them.